This TCR beta chain was sequenced during a study of control samples from healthy donors and cancer patients. There are 12 residues in the CDR3. The ends were cut back, 3 bases at V and 6 bases at J, with 5 bases in the middle. CDR1 is WNHNN, CDR2 SYGVQD, per germline (reference sequence). Only in-frame clones appear in the TCRdb table, and some are missing; sequencing was by immunoSEQ multiplex PCR. The sample carries over 150,000 clones, 94% recorded once. The receptor was isolated from a man in his sixties with colorectal cancer. The chain employs TRBV10-1 and TRBJ2-2, with D unresolved. The material sequenced was PBMCs. The CDR3 DNA reads as TGCGCCAGCAGTGAAGGGCCCGGGGAGCTGTTTTTT. Amino acid sequence: CASSEGPGELFF.